The TCR beta chain described here comes from a study of shared T cell receptors in the human thymus. Generated by immunoSEQ multiplex PCR, the TCRdb table keeps only in-frame clones and is missing some. The top ten hold roughly 0.01% of the sample, which has 700,000 to 750,000 clones, approximately 83% seen once. Trimming at V came to 8 bases and at J to 2 bases, leaving 3 bases not matched to a gene. Looked up from germline, CDR1 is MGHDK and CDR2 is SYGVNS. The CDR3 sequence is 15 residues long. These data were also filed under a second study, of human thymus T cells. As that study records: The sample donors, healthy Finnish infants, were having corrective surgery for congenital heart defects. Thymus pieces cut out during corrective heart surgery were the tissue that was used. Use of V and J genes seemed skewed within the thymic and blood repertoires.

Sequenced sample: thymocytes. This clonotype originated in a girl under two years old with a congenital heart defect. The rearrangement links TRBV25-1 to TRBJ2-3, with 14 positions matching TRBD2. The CDR3 DNA sequence: TGTGCCAGCGGGGGACTAGCGGGGGACACAGATACGCAGTATTTT. As protein: CASGGLAGDTDTQYF.